Following are 14 T cell receptor beta chains from one sample sequenced in a study of human thymus T cells. Clones were read by immunoSEQ multiplex PCR, and TCRdb kept only the in-frame ones, dropping some. The data contain about 130,000 clones, 90% to 95% of them singletons. Resections obtained during corrective heart surgery supplied the thymus tissue. The sequenced sample was thymus tissue. The origin of the receptors is a boy in the first two years of life with a congenital heart defect but otherwise immunologically healthy.

V and J are TRBV11-3 and TRBJ2-7, with a weak D call TRBD2 (7 bases). Germline values: CDR1 SGHNT, CDR2 YENEEA. The CDR3 extends over 15 amino acids. The germline V and J ends were trimmed by 2 bases and 7 bases, with 18 bases remaining between them. The CDR3 region has the DNA TGTGCCAGCAGCTTATGGGGTAGCGGGCAGGGGGAGCAGTACTTC. It codes for CASSLWGSGQGEQYF.

The genes are TRBV5-1 and TRBJ2-7; 9 nucleotides agree with TRBD1. The CDR3 extends over 20 amino acids. CDR1 is SGHRS and CDR2 is YFSETQ in the germline V gene. V was clipped by 4 bases and J by 3 bases; unmatched bases: 23. CDR3 DNA sequence: TGCGCCAGCAGCGTTAACCACCGGGACAGGGAGGTGCTAGCGGACTACGAGCAGTACTTC. This gives the protein CASSVNHRDREVLADYEQYF.

The chain's CDR3 is CASSPGPPASYEQYF. DNA of the CDR3: TGTGCCAGCTCACCAGGGCCACCCGCATCCTACGAGCAGTACTTC. This rearrangement joins TRBV18 to TRBJ2-7; D is uncertain. CDR3 length equals 15 residues. The V end lost 2 bases, the J end lost 1 base, and 12 bases lay between the germline ends. Germline V gives CDR1 KGHSH, CDR2 LQKENI. The full variable domain, completed using reference TRBV18 and TRBJ2-7, is NAGVMQNPRHLVRRRGQEARLRCSPMKGHSHVYWYRQLPEEGLKFMVYLQKENIIDESGMPKERFSAEFPKEGPSILRIQQVVRGDSAAYFCASSPGPPASYEQYFGPGTRLTVT.

The gene calls are TRBV28 and TRBJ1-1; the match to TRBD1 covers 8 bases. The V gene's germline CDR1 is MDHEN and CDR2 SYDVKM. The CDR3 sequence is 15 residues long. V shed 5 bases, J shed 1 base, and the junction held 6 bases outside the gene matches. The CDR3 loop is CASSPWTGPNTEAFF. CDR3 nucleotides: TGTGCCAGCAGTCCCTGGACAGGGCCGAACACTGAAGCTTTCTTT.

This clone has just a few counts. The chain combines TRBV19 with TRBJ1-2; D remains unclear. Germline V gene data show CDR1 as LNHDA and CDR2 as SQIVND (reference sequence). The V and J ends lost 2 bases and 2 bases respectively, with 9 bases between them. This CDR3 has 14 residues. The DNA of the CDR3 is TGTGCCAGTAGTATATGGCAGGCCAACTATGGCTACACCTTC. This translates into CASSIWQANYGYTF.

The chain couples TRBV9 to TRBJ2-5; D gene ambiguous. The CDR3 extends over 11 amino acids. The V and J ends lost 0 bases and 8 bases respectively, with 5 bases between them. Germline CDR1 SGDLS, CDR2 YYNGEE. CDR3 in amino acids: CASSVGRTQYF. CDR3 DNA sequence: TGTGCCAGCAGCGTAGGGAGAACCCAGTACTTC.

The V and J genes are TRBV25-1 and TRBJ2-5; D not resolved. This CDR3 region has 13 residues. Germline loops: CDR1 MGHDK, CDR2 SYGVNS. V was shortened by 0 bases and J by 6 bases, with 8 bases between the two germline ends. CDR3 residues: CASSEYSPQTQYF. The CDR3 bases are TGTGCCAGCAGTGAATATAGTCCCCAGACCCAGTACTTC.

The V call is TRBV5-1, the J call TRBJ1-4; D remains ambiguous. CDR1 and CDR2 from the germline V gene are SGHRS and YFSETQ. Trimming shortened V by 3 bases and J by 4 bases, and 13 bases separated the two germline ends. The CDR3 extends over 15 amino acids. CDR3 nucleotides: TGCGCCAGCAGCTCCTGGGGAGGGAATAATGAAAAACTGTTTTTT. As protein: CASSSWGGNNEKLFF.

The rearrangement uses TRBV6-5 and TRBJ1-6; TRBD1 matches at 11 bases. V was clipped by 6 bases and J by 10 bases; unmatched bases: 8. Germline V lookup: CDR1 MNHEY, CDR2 SVGAGI. This CDR3 is built from 15 residues. This CDR3 reads CASSYGTGGKSPLHF. The CDR3 DNA is TGTGCCAGCAGCTATGGGACAGGGGGAAAATCACCCCTCCACTTT.

The chain recombines TRBV6-1 with TRBJ1-2; weak D call: TRBD1 (5 bases). CDR3 size: 16 residues. Germline V lookup: CDR1 MNHNS, CDR2 SASEGT. With 4 bases removed from V and 8 bases from J, the gap between germline ends came to 23 bases. CDR3: CASSVISSPGREGYTF. DNA for the CDR3: TGTGCCAGCAGTGTAATTTCCAGCCCGGGGCGAGAGGGCTACACCTTC.

The chain is built from TRBV5-6 and TRBJ1-1; the D gene is possibly TRBD1 (6 bases). The CDR3 is 15 residues long. Trimming removed 3 bases from V and 3 bases from J, with 15 bases in between. Germline V gives CDR1 SGHDT, CDR2 YYEEEE. This chain's CDR3 is CASSSSGAGYTEAFF. CDR3 bases: TGTGCCAGCAGCTCCTCGGGGGCAGGGTACACTGAAGCTTTCTTT.

V is TRBV7-2 and J is TRBJ1-5, with D unclear. CDR3 length equals 16 residues. CDR1 and CDR2 from the germline V gene are SGHTA and FQGNSA. V lost 0 bases and J 3 bases, leaving 12 bases between the germline ends. CDR3 DNA: TGTGCCAGCAGCTTAGCGGGCCCAGTCGACAATCAGCCCCAGCATTTT. It specifies CASSLAGPVDNQPQHF.

This clone was seen just once. The gene calls are TRBV7-2 and TRBJ1-1; D may be TRBD1 (6 bases). Germline CDR1 and CDR2: SGHTA and FQGNSA. CDR3 length: 14 residues. With 5 bases removed from V and 5 bases from J, the gap between germline ends came to 15 bases. This chain's CDR3 is CASSLPGHRTEAFF. Here the CDR3 DNA reads TGTGCCAGCAGCCTCCCGGGACATCGGACTGAAGCTTTCTTT.

The V call is TRBV5-3, the J call TRBJ2-3; TRBD2 might be the D (5 bases). TRBV5-3 is treated as an ORF (open reading frame) with a function not yet certain. V lost 1 base and J lost 4, with 16 bases in between. The CDR3 length is 16 residues. The CDR3, as DNA: TGTGCCAGAAGCTTGTTTATATTAGCGCGGCCAGATACGCAGTATTTT. It yields the protein CARSLFILARPDTQYF.